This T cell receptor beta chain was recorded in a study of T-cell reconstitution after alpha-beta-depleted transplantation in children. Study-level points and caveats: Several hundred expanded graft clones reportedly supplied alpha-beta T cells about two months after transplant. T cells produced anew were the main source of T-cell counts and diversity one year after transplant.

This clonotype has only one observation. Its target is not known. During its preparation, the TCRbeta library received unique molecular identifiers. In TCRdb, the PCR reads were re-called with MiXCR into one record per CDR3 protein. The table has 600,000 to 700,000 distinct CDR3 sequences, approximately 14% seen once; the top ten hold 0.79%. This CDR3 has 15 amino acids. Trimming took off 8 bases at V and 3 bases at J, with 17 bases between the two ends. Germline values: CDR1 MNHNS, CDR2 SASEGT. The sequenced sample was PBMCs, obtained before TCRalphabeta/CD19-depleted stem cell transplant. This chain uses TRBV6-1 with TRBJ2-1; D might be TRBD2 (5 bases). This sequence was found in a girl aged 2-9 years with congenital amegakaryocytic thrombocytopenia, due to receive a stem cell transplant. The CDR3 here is CASLRSGVNYNEQFF. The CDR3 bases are TGTGCCAGCTTGAGGAGCGGAGTCAACTACAATGAGCAGTTCTTC.